A selection of T cell receptor beta chains follows, all from one sample in a study of cytomegalovirus exposure and HLA in healthy donors. This table comes from immunoSEQ multiplex PCR, and its TCRdb copy is limited to in-frame clones, with some not included. The sample shows approximately 180,000 clones, 79% of them seen only once. Sequenced sample: PBMCs. Every receptor here comes from a woman in her fifties or sixties in good health and CMV-seronegative. Both conserved end residues are part of each CDR3. The order of the fields is D gene, CDR3 length, clone size, V gene, J gene, CDR3 DNA, CDR3 protein. The D gene is left open where the match is weak. The size field is filled for only some rows; it gives once, few, many or a size class.

D: -
length: 14
size: -
V: TRBV7-8
J: TRBJ1-2
DNA: TGTGCCAGCAGCTTAATGCAGGGAACCTATGGCTACACCTTC
CDR3: CASSLMQGTYGYTF

D: -
length: 15
size: -
V: TRBV4-3
J: TRBJ2-6
DNA: TGCGCCAGCAGCCAATACGAGGCCGGGGCCAACGTCCTGACTTTC
CDR3: CASSQYEAGANVLTF

D: -
length: 17
size: -
V: TRBV28
J: TRBJ2-5
DNA: TGTGCCAGCAGTTTATATGGAGACAGGGGACTACAAGAGACCCAGTACTTC
CDR3: CASSLYGDRGLQETQYF

D: TRBD1
length: 15
size: -
V: TRBV9
J: TRBJ1-3
DNA: TGTGCCAGCAGCCGGGGACAGGGGGCTGGAAACACCATATATTTT
CDR3: CASSRGQGAGNTIYF

D: -
length: 13
size: -
V: TRBV7-2
J: TRBJ2-7
DNA: TGTGCCAGCAGCTTGAAGCGCTCTGGCGAGCAGTACTTC
CDR3: CASSLKRSGEQYF

D: -
length: 14
size: -
V: TRBV6-5
J: TRBJ1-4
DNA: TGTGCCAGCAGTCAAACAGGATCGTATGAAAAACTGTTTTTT
CDR3: CASSQTGSYEKLFF

D: TRBD2
length: 18
size: -
V: TRBV9
J: TRBJ2-1
DNA: TGTGCCAGCAGCGGAGGGACTAGCGGGGGGAGCTCCTACAATGAGCAGTTCTTC
CDR3: CASSGGTSGGSSYNEQFF

D: -
length: 13
size: -
V: TRBV28
J: TRBJ1-5
DNA: TGTGCCACCCAGAGGGTAAGGGATCAGCCCCAGCATTTT
CDR3: CATQRVRDQPQHF

D: -
length: 14
size: -
V: TRBV5-4
J: TRBJ2-3
DNA: TGTGCCAGCAATGAGGCCAAAATACCAGATACGCAGTATTTT
CDR3: CASNEAKIPDTQYF

D: -
length: 16
size: -
V: TRBV7-2
J: TRBJ1-3
DNA: TGTGCCAGCAGCTTAGTGGACAGCCGCTCTGGAAACACCATATATTTT
CDR3: CASSLVDSRSGNTIYF

D: TRBD1
length: 15
size: -
V: TRBV9
J: TRBJ1-1
DNA: TGTGCCAGCAGCTCCTGGGACAGGGGGAACACTGAAGCTTTCTTT
CDR3: CASSSWDRGNTEAFF

D: -
length: 15
size: -
V: TRBV13
J: TRBJ1-1
DNA: TGTGCCAGCAGCTTCCAACGCCGGTTGAACACTGAAGCTTTCTTT
CDR3: CASSFQRRLNTEAFF

D: TRBD1
length: 16
size: -
V: TRBV2
J: TRBJ1-6
DNA: TGTGCCAGCAGTGGAACTAGGGACAGTTCCATTTCACCCCTCCACTTT
CDR3: CASSGTRDSSISPLHF

D: TRBD1
length: 13
size: -
V: TRBV6-6
J: TRBJ1-4
DNA: TGTGCCAGCAGTTACTCCCTTGACAGGGGATGGTTTTTT
CDR3: CASSYSLDRGWFF

D: TRBD1
length: 14
size: few
V: TRBV7-9
J: TRBJ1-2
DNA: TGTGCCAGCAGCCCAATAACAGGGGACTATGGCTACACCTTC
CDR3: CASSPITGDYGYTF

D: -
length: 15
size: once
V: TRBV15
J: TRBJ1-5
DNA: TGTGCCACCAGCAGAGCTGGGGGCTCCAGTCAGCCCCAGCATTTT
CDR3: CATSRAGGSSQPQHF

D: TRBD1
length: 15
size: few
V: TRBV2
J: TRBJ1-2
DNA: TGTGCCAGCAGAGGGGGGACAGGGGGCGCATATGGCTACACCTTC
CDR3: CASRGGTGGAYGYTF

D: -
length: 12
size: -
V: TRBV27
J: TRBJ1-5
DNA: TGTGCCAGCAGGGGGGGGGATCAGCCCCAGCATTTT
CDR3: CASRGGDQPQHF

D: -
length: 15
size: -
V: TRBV7-2
J: TRBJ1-4
DNA: TGTGCCAGCAGCCCGTACGGTACTCTTGATGAAAAACTGTTTTTT
CDR3: CASSPYGTLDEKLFF

D: TRBD1
length: 18
size: -
V: TRBV5-6
J: TRBJ2-2
DNA: TGTGCCAGCAGCTCTCTCTCTGACAGGGGATGGGACACCGGGGAGCTGTTTTTT
CDR3: CASSSLSDRGWDTGELFF

D: -
length: 12
size: -
V: TRBV2
J: TRBJ1-2
DNA: TGTGCCAGCAGACAGGGAACGAGTGGCTACACCTTC
CDR3: CASRQGTSGYTF

D: -
length: 14
size: -
V: TRBV2
J: TRBJ1-2
DNA: TGTGCCACCCACTCGGGAAGGTTAAGCTATGGCTACACCTTC
CDR3: CATHSGRLSYGYTF

D: TRBD1
length: 15
size: -
V: TRBV5-6
J: TRBJ1-5
DNA: TGTGCCAGCAGCCTCAGACAGGGATTTTATCAGCCCCAGCATTTT
CDR3: CASSLRQGFYQPQHF

D: -
length: 14
size: -
V: TRBV9
J: TRBJ2-5
DNA: TGTGCCAGCAGCGTAGCGGGTCTGATGGAGACCCAGTACTTC
CDR3: CASSVAGLMETQYF

D: -
length: 16
size: -
V: TRBV4-3
J: TRBJ1-3
DNA: TGCGCCAGCAGCCAAGATCTTGAGGGTATTGGAAACACCATATATTTT
CDR3: CASSQDLEGIGNTIYF

D: -
length: 14
size: few
V: TRBV7-3
J: TRBJ1-3
DNA: TGTGCCAGCAGCCAGGAGGCCTCTGGAAACACCATATATTTT
CDR3: CASSQEASGNTIYF

D: TRBD1
length: 15
size: -
V: TRBV18
J: TRBJ1-3
DNA: TGTGCCAGCTCACCACCGACAGGGCGGGCACACACCATATATTTT
CDR3: CASSPPTGRAHTIYF

D: TRBD1
length: 17
size: few
V: TRBV10-3
J: TRBJ2-3
DNA: TGTGCCATCAGCCGCCTAGGGACAGGGGGACGCGCAGATACGCAGTATTTT
CDR3: CAISRLGTGGRADTQYF

D: -
length: 15
size: -
V: TRBV5-5
J: TRBJ1-3
DNA: TGTGCCAGCAGCCTGGACAGCATAGGTGGAAACACCATATATTTT
CDR3: CASSLDSIGGNTIYF

D: -
length: 12
size: -
V: TRBV5-1
J: TRBJ1-1
DNA: TGCGCCAGCAGCCCACCGCAGGGGGAAGCTTTCTTT
CDR3: CASSPPQGEAFF

D: TRBD2
length: 17
size: -
V: TRBV5-4
J: TRBJ2-2
DNA: TGTGCCAGCAGCTCTGAACTAGCGGCATCGAACACCGGGGAGCTGTTTTTT
CDR3: CASSSELAASNTGELFF

D: -
length: 16
size: -
V: TRBV7-2
J: TRBJ2-1
DNA: TGTGCCAGCAGCTTAGTGGGGCAGCCCCTGTACAATGAGCAGTTCTTC
CDR3: CASSLVGQPLYNEQFF

D: -
length: 15
size: -
V: TRBV5-1
J: TRBJ1-2
DNA: TGCGCCAGCAGCTTGGCCATAGCGGCAGGGTCTGGCTACACCTTC
CDR3: CASSLAIAAGSGYTF

D: -
length: 15
size: -
V: TRBV5-1
J: TRBJ1-1
DNA: TGCGCCAGCAGCCTGGTAGGCAGGGGGAACACTGAAGCTTTCTTT
CDR3: CASSLVGRGNTEAFF

D: -
length: 17
size: -
V: TRBV4-1
J: TRBJ1-5
DNA: TGCGCCAGCAGCCAAGTGGGCTCTGTACAGGCTCATCAGCCCCAGCATTTT
CDR3: CASSQVGSVQAHQPQHF

D: -
length: 14
size: -
V: TRBV5-1
J: TRBJ2-5
DNA: TGCGCCAGCAGCTTGCCACAGGCCAAAGAGACCCAGTACTTC
CDR3: CASSLPQAKETQYF

D: TRBD1
length: 15
size: -
V: TRBV6-5
J: TRBJ2-3
DNA: TGTGCCAGCAGGAGAGACAGGGGTTCGGGTGATACGCAGTATTTT
CDR3: CASRRDRGSGDTQYF

D: TRBD2
length: 17
size: -
V: TRBV14
J: TRBJ2-1
DNA: TGTGCCAGCAGCCTCGATCGGACTAGCGGGGCAGTAGGTGAGCAGTTCTTC
CDR3: CASSLDRTSGAVGEQFF

D: TRBD1
length: 14
size: once
V: TRBV7-7
J: TRBJ2-1
DNA: TGTGCTAGCAGCCGTGGACAGGGTTACAATGAGCAGTTCTTC
CDR3: CASSRGQGYNEQFF

D: -
length: 12
size: -
V: TRBV28
J: TRBJ1-5
DNA: TGTGCCAGCAGGGGGGGGGAGCAGCCCCAGCATTTT
CDR3: CASRGGEQPQHF

D: -
length: 16
size: few
V: TRBV5-6
J: TRBJ1-3
DNA: TGTGCCAGCAGCTTGGCGGGACTGGCCTCTGGAAACACCATATATTTT
CDR3: CASSLAGLASGNTIYF

D: TRBD2
length: 12
size: -
V: TRBV6-6
J: TRBJ2-7
DNA: TGTGCCAGCAGTTATTGGGAGGGCGAGCAGTACTTC
CDR3: CASSYWEGEQYF

D: TRBD1
length: 15
size: -
V: TRBV25-1
J: TRBJ2-1
DNA: TGTGCCAGCAGTGACTTGGGACAGGAAAAAAATGAGCAGTTCTTC
CDR3: CASSDLGQEKNEQFF

D: -
length: 12
size: -
V: TRBV30
J: TRBJ1-1
DNA: TGTGCCTGGAGTGTAGCAGGGCCTGAAGCTTTCTTT
CDR3: CAWSVAGPEAFF

D: TRBD1
length: 15
size: few
V: TRBV18
J: TRBJ1-5
DNA: TGTGCCAGCTCAGCACAGGGGGCCAGTATGAAGCCCCAGCATTTT
CDR3: CASSAQGASMKPQHF

D: TRBD2
length: 16
size: -
V: TRBV7-2
J: TRBJ2-2
DNA: TGTGCCAGCAGCAGTATAGCGGGCATGAACACCGGGGAGCTGTTTTTT
CDR3: CASSSIAGMNTGELFF

D: -
length: 14
size: -
V: TRBV5-8
J: TRBJ2-7
DNA: TGTGCCAGCAGCTTTGGGGGCAGACTCTACGAGCAGTACTTC
CDR3: CASSFGGRLYEQYF

D: -
length: 14
size: few
V: TRBV5-1
J: TRBJ2-7
DNA: TGCGCCAGCAGTTCCGGAGCCGATTCCTACGAGCAGTACTTC
CDR3: CASSSGADSYEQYF

D: TRBD2
length: 19
size: once
V: TRBV7-2
J: TRBJ2-1
DNA: TGTGCCAGCAGCTTAATGGGACTAGCGGGGGGCCGCTCCTACAATGAGCAGTTCTTC
CDR3: CASSLMGLAGGRSYNEQFF

D: TRBD2
length: 15
size: -
V: TRBV5-6
J: TRBJ2-5
DNA: TGTGCCAGCAGCTTGGAGACGGGAGGTTGGGAGACCCAGTACTTC
CDR3: CASSLETGGWETQYF

D: -
length: 20
size: -
V: TRBV28
J: TRBJ1-5
DNA: TGTGCCAGCAGTACCCTCCTCATTGACGGGGGAGACTATAGCAATCAGCCCCAGCATTTT
CDR3: CASSTLLIDGGDYSNQPQHF

D: TRBD2
length: 15
size: -
V: TRBV7-9
J: TRBJ2-3
DNA: TGTGCCAGCAGGGCGGGACTAGCGCCCACAGATACGCAGTATTTT
CDR3: CASRAGLAPTDTQYF

D: TRBD2
length: 13
size: -
V: TRBV10-3
J: TRBJ2-3
DNA: TGTGCCATCAGTAGCGGGAGCTCAGATACGCAGTATTTT
CDR3: CAISSGSSDTQYF

D: -
length: 17
size: -
V: TRBV19
J: TRBJ2-5
DNA: TGTGCCAGTAGTGCCCGGGGAGGGGGGGGCGTTGAGGCGACCCAGTACTTC
CDR3: CASSARGGGGVEATQYF

D: -
length: 14
size: -
V: TRBV28
J: TRBJ2-7
DNA: TGTGCCAGCAGTTTCCCCAGCGAAACCTACGAGCAGTACTTC
CDR3: CASSFPSETYEQYF

D: -
length: 14
size: -
V: TRBV15
J: TRBJ2-3
DNA: TGTGCCACCAGCAGAGAGGGGCCCCTAGATACGCAGTATTTT
CDR3: CATSREGPLDTQYF

D: -
length: 16
size: -
V: TRBV27
J: TRBJ1-1
DNA: TGTGCCAGCAGTTCAAGCCGGATAACAGGGAACACTGAAGCTTTCTTT
CDR3: CASSSSRITGNTEAFF

D: -
length: 16
size: -
V: TRBV9
J: TRBJ2-5
DNA: TGTGCCAGCAGCGTAGGAACAGGAGGGTCCCAAGAGACCCAGTACTTC
CDR3: CASSVGTGGSQETQYF

D: -
length: 12
size: few
V: TRBV15
J: TRBJ1-4
DNA: TGTGCCACCAGCAGAGAGCGAGAAAAACTGTTTTTT
CDR3: CATSREREKLFF

D: -
length: 13
size: -
V: TRBV19
J: TRBJ1-1
DNA: TGTGCCAGTAAAGACAGTCTTAACACTGAAGCTTTCTTT
CDR3: CASKDSLNTEAFF